This TCR beta chain was sequenced for a study of shared clonotypes between healthy human individuals. In the study overall: Three plates each covered CD4 naive and memory; CD8 naive two, CD8 memory one. Study conclusions and caveats: Generally, naive subsets (rather than memory subsets) showed larger estimated richness. Measured sharing among donors was expected to vary with sequencing depth.

A word on this clone: Its antigen is currently unknown.

From germline, CDR1 is SGHKS and CDR2 YYEKEE (reference sequence). V dropped 2 bases and J dropped 1 base, with 13 bases sitting between them. The CDR3 sequence is 16 residues long. TCRdb keeps only in-frame clones here, not all; method: immunoSEQ multiplex PCR. The sample has about 1.5 million clones; more than 95% are singletons. The rearrangement uses TRBV5-5 and TRBJ2-1, with D unresolved. The sequence was obtained from a man aged 30 to 39 in good health. The sequenced sample was naive CD4+ T cells sorted from blood. The subset here: CD45RA+ positively selected. The CDR3 here is CASSFSPISSYNEQFF. DNA of the CDR3: TGTGCCAGCAGCTTTTCTCCCATATCATCCTACAATGAGCAGTTCTTC.